This TCR beta chain derives from a study of cytomegalovirus exposure and HLA in healthy donors. Details on this clone: Its target is unknown.

In germline, CDR1 is SEHNR, CDR2 FQNEAQ (reference sequence). The CDR3 consists of 12 residues. With 5 bases removed from V and 2 bases from J, the gap between germline ends came to 7 bases. PCR primers comprised 60 Vbeta and 13 Jbeta primers. TCRdb's copy holds only in-frame clones and misses some; the assay was immunoSEQ multiplex PCR. The sample has roughly 180,000 clones, roughly 80% seen once. General study results and limits: The authors later found TCR association rates varying by HLA locus, with DRB1 most and HLA-C fewest. Earlier analysis found most TCR beta V segments productive about 90% or about 30% of the time.

Sequenced input: PBMCs. The receptor was isolated from a female donor in good health and CMV-seronegative. V and J are TRBV7-9 and TRBJ2-7; possibly TRBD1 for D (5 bases). In DNA form, the CDR3 reads TGTGCCAGCAGCCCAGGGACCTACGAGCAGTACTTC. Its protein product is CASSPGTYEQYF.